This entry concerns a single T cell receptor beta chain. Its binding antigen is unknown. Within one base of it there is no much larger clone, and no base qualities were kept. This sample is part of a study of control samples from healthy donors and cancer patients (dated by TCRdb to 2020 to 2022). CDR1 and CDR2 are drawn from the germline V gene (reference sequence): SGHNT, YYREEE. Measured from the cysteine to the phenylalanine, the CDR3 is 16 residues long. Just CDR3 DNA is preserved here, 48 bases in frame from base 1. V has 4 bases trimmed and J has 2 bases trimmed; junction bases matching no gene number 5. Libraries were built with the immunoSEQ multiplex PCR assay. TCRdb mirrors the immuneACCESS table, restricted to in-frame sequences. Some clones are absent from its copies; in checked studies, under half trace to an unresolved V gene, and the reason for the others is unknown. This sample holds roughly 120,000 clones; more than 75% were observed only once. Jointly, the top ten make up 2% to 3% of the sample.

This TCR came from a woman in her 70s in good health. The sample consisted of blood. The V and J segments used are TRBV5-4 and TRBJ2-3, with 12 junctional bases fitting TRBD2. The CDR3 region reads CASSPGTSGPTDTQYF. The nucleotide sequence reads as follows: TGTGCCAGCAGCCCCGGGACTAGCGGGCCCACAGATACGCAGTATTTT. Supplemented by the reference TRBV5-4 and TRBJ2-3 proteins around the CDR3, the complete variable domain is ETGVTQSPTHLIKTRGQQVTLRCSSQSGHNTVSWYQQALGQGPQFIFQYYREEENGRGNFPPRFSGLQFPNYSSELNVNALELDDSALYLCASSPGTSGPTDTQYFGPGTRLTVL.